The 7 T cell receptor beta chains reported below all come from one sample, sequenced in a study of response to subunit inactivated influenza vaccine. MiXCR, applied by TCRdb to the RT-PCR reads, yields one record per CDR3 protein. The sample includes a few hundred thousand distinct CDR3 sequences, about 11% of them seen just once. This sample also appeared in a second study, on T cells expressing NK-cell markers. This second study notes: It was by 5'RACE template switching with UMIs that TCR beta cDNA was made.

The sample here was PBMCs from blood, taken on the day of vaccination. These TCRs come from a man aged 50 or older who received an inactivated influenza vaccine.

This clonotype occurred a few times. J is TRBJ1-4 and V is TRBV10-1, with 9 nucleotides matching TRBD1. There are 14 residues in the CDR3. V was clipped by 10 bases and J by 8 bases; unmatched bases: 11. CDR1 and CDR2 (germline): WNHNN, SYGVQD (reference sequence). The CDR3 region has the DNA TGCGCCACCTCGGGACAGGGACCGGCGGAAAAACTGTTTTTT. Translation gives CATSGQGPAEKLFF.

The V gene is TRBV11-3, the J gene TRBJ2-1, with TRBD2 matching over 8 bases. Germline V lookup: CDR1 SGHNT, CDR2 YENEEA. The CDR3 is 16 residues long. With V trimmed by 0 bases and J by 4 bases, 5 bases remained unmatched. CDR3 nucleotide sequence: TGTGCCAGCAGCTTAGACCCGGCGGGAGGATACAATGAGCAGTTCTTC. It yields the protein CASSLDPAGGYNEQFF.

This sequence joins TRBV7-2 and TRBJ2-3, with TRBD2 matching over 12 bases. V lost 5 bases to trimming and J lost 6 bases; unmatched junction nucleotides: 9. Germline V gives CDR1 SGHTA, CDR2 FQGNSA. There are 16 residues in the CDR3. The chain's CDR3 is CASSTGLAGLGDTQYF. The CDR3, as DNA: TGTGCCAGCAGCACCGGACTAGCGGGGCTTGGGGATACGCAGTATTTT.

The J gene is TRBJ2-7, the V gene TRBV9; perhaps TRBD2 as D (5 bases). The CDR3 is 14 amino acids. V dropped 3 bases and J dropped 2 bases, with 12 bases sitting between them. CDR1 SGDLS and CDR2 YYNGEE come from the germline V gene. CDR3 coding DNA: TGTGCCAGCAGCGCTAGCACTCCTCCCTACGAGCAGTACTTC. Translated: CASSASTPPYEQYF.

This clonotype showed up just a few times. This chain connects TRBV5-6 to TRBJ2-7; 10 bases are shared with TRBD2. Germline lookup yields CDR1 SGHDT and CDR2 YYEEEE. V lost 4 bases to trimming and J lost 2 bases; unmatched junction nucleotides: 9. The CDR3 has 16 residues. The DNA for the CDR3 is TGTGCCAGCAGCGGAAGACTAGCGGGCCCAACCTACGAGCAGTACTTC. Translation: CASSGRLAGPTYEQYF.

The rearrangement joins TRBV29-1 to TRBJ2-7; perhaps TRBD1 as D (6 bases). The CDR3 has 14 residues. V dropped 4 bases and J dropped 3 bases, with 16 bases sitting between them. Germline CDR1 SQVTM, CDR2 ANQGSEA. CDR3 sequence (DNA): TGCAGCGTTGCCGGGTCGACAGGAATCTACGAGCAGTACTTC. It encodes CSVAGSTGIYEQYF.

In its sample, this clonotype was seen a few times. Here the CDR3 DNA reads TGCAGCGTTGAGGGGGATGGCTACACCTTC. As protein: CSVEGDGYTF. This chain links TRBV29-1 with TRBJ1-2; D perhaps matches TRBD1 (5 bases). V shed 3 bases and J shed 6 bases, with 5 bases lying between them. CDR1 is SQVTM and CDR2 is ANQGSEA in the germline V gene. CDR3 length: 10 residues.